The 10 T cell receptor beta chains presented below share a single source sample, sequenced in a study of Tregs in tolerant kidney transplant recipients. Clones were sequenced by immunoSEQ multiplex PCR, and TCRdb holds only the in-frame ones, with some missing. The profile shows approximately 4,200 clones, approximately 83% of them singletons. The sequencing used Tregs from blood, collected before the transplant. These TCRs come from a human donor who received a combined kidney and bone marrow transplant.

This chain uses TRBV4-2 with TRBJ2-1; 7 nucleotides agree with TRBD2. The CDR3 has 16 amino acids. Germline trimming cut 3 bases from V and 0 bases from J; bases unmatched to any gene: 5. Germline loops: CDR1 LGHNA, CDR2 YNFKEQ. CDR3 loop: CASSHTSASSYNEQFF. The CDR3 DNA sequence: TGTGCCAGCAGCCACACTAGCGCTAGCTCCTACAATGAGCAGTTCTTC.

The chain recombines TRBV5-1 with TRBJ2-3; 12 bases agree with TRBD2. The CDR3 contains 16 residues. Germline CDR1 SGHRS, CDR2 YFSETQ. With V trimmed by 4 bases and J by 1 base, 4 bases remained unmatched. CDR3 residues: CASSPRLAGGTDTQYF. DNA for the CDR3: TGCGCCAGCAGCCCGAGACTAGCGGGAGGCACAGATACGCAGTATTTT. Full variable domain (remainder filled in from reference TRBV5-1 and TRBJ2-3): KAGVTQTPRYLIKTRGQQVTLSCSPISGHRSVSWYQQTPGQGLQFLFEYFSETQRNKGNFPGRFSGRQFSNSRSEMNVSTLELGDSALYLCASSPRLAGGTDTQYFGPGTRLTVL.

Concerning this clone itself: The junction departs from germline at one end; a sequencing error may be responsible. V and J are TRBV19 and TRBJ2-7; D perhaps matches TRBD2 (5 bases). CDR1 LNHDA and CDR2 SQIVND come from the germline V gene (reference sequence). The CDR3 totals 13 residues. CDR3 loop: CATTGEGAYEQYF. Written as DNA, the CDR3 is TGTGCCACCACTGGCGAGGGTGCCTATGAGCAGTACTTC.

V gene TRBV7-9 combines with J gene TRBJ2-3; 8 nucleotides match TRBD2. Germline V lookup: CDR1 SEHNR, CDR2 FQNEAQ (reference sequence). This CDR3 is built from 15 residues. J was trimmed by 4 bases and V by 5 bases; bases with no gene match: 8. CDR3 loop: CASSRGGFMADTQYF. The CDR3 bases are TGTGCCAGCAGCCGGGGGGGCTTTATGGCAGATACGCAGTATTTT. The full variable domain, rest sourced from reference TRBV7-9 and TRBJ2-3, is DTGVSQNPRHKITKRGQNVTFRCDPISEHNRLYWYRQTLGQGPEFLTYFQNEAQLEKSRLLSDRFSAERPKGSFSTLEIQRTEQGDSAMYLCASSRGGFMADTQYFGPGTRLTVL.

The chain couples TRBV29-1 to TRBJ2-3; TRBD1 is a possible D gene (6 bases). Between the trimmed V and J ends, which lost 4 bases and 4 bases, there was a span of 15 bases. Germline CDR1 SQVTM, CDR2 ANQGSEA. The CDR3 loop spans 14 amino acids. The CDR3 reads CSVGAQGTSDTQYF. CDR3 DNA: TGCAGCGTTGGGGCCCAGGGGACCTCAGATACGCAGTATTTT.

The genes are TRBV29-1 and TRBJ2-5; TRBD2 is a possible D gene (6 bases). Trimming removed 5 bases at V and 1 base at J, with 8 bases between. The CDR3 contains 12 residues. Germline loops: CDR1 SQVTM, CDR2 ANQGSEA. CDR3 sequence (DNA): TGCAGCGTTTCCGGGGGCCAAGAGACCCAGTACTTC. Its translation is CSVSGGQETQYF.

The gene calls are TRBV6-1 and TRBJ2-7; D is undetermined. Trimming stripped 7 bases from V and 3 bases from J, with 16 bases between. The CDR3 is 14 residues long. Germline lookup yields CDR1 MNHNS and CDR2 SASEGT. This chain's CDR3 is CASTLYPLHYEQYF. Written as DNA, the CDR3 is TGTGCCAGCACCCTATACCCCCTCCACTACGAGCAGTACTTC.

This sequence joins TRBV5-1 and TRBJ2-3; TRBD1 might be the D (5 bases). Between the trimmed V and J ends, which lost 1 base and 2 bases, there was a span of 8 bases. CDR1 SGHRS and CDR2 YFSETQ come from the germline V gene. The CDR3 extends over 14 amino acids. The CDR3 here is CASSLRTLTDTQYF. CDR3 in DNA: TGCGCCAGCAGCTTGAGGACACTCACAGATACGCAGTATTTT.

Here the CDR3 reads CASSLRANYGYTF. The DNA for the CDR3 is TGTGCCAGCAGCCTGAGGGCCAACTATGGCTACACCTTC. The chain combines TRBV28 with TRBJ1-2; D uncertain. The germline CDR1 and CDR2 sequences are MDHEN and SYDVKM. The CDR3 spans 13 residues. Trimming took 6 bases from V and 2 from J, leaving 10 bases between them.

The V gene is TRBV7-2, the J gene TRBJ2-5, with 8 bases aligning to TRBD2. The CDR3 runs to 16 residues. In germline, CDR1 is SGHTA, CDR2 FQGNSA. The V segment lost 3 bases and the J segment 2 bases; nucleotides outside the gene matches: 8. The CDR3 loop reads CASSLGVAGPQETQYF. The CDR3 DNA sequence: TGTGCCAGCAGCTTGGGGGTAGCGGGGCCACAAGAGACCCAGTACTTC.